Below are 16 T cell receptor beta chains sequenced from a single sample in a study of CD8+ T cells in alopecia areata. Reverse transcription of extracted RNA yielded cDNA, which provided the sequencing template. Assay: immunoSEQ multiplex PCR; the TCRdb copy retains only in-frame clones and omits some. The sample consists of under 70,000 clones, approximately 96% of them appearing once. Sequences were derived from CD8+ T cells sorted from blood, sampled at week 0. These receptors all stem from a human donor with alopecia areata.

V usage is TRBV15 and J usage is TRBJ2-7; D unclear. CDR3 length equals 12 residues. V was pared by 4 bases and J by 6 bases, with 10 bases between. CDR1 and CDR2 from the germline V gene are LNHNV and YYDKDF (reference sequence). CDR3 nucleotides: TGTGCCACCAGCATCGACTTCACCGAGCAGTACTTC. Translating it yields CATSIDFTEQYF.

This sequence joins TRBV9 and TRBJ2-7; TRBD2 aligns across 8 bases. The V gene's germline CDR1 is SGDLS and CDR2 YYNGEE. J gave up 2 bases and V 0 bases, and 4 bases lay outside the gene matches. This CDR3 is built from 15 residues. The CDR3 is CASSVGGGPTYEQYF. CDR3 sequence (DNA): TGTGCCAGCAGCGTAGGCGGGGGGCCTACCTACGAGCAGTACTTC.

The rearrangement links TRBV6-6 to TRBJ2-7, with TRBD2 as a possible D gene (6 bases). This CDR3 comprises 13 residues. Per the germline V gene, CDR1 is MNHNY and CDR2 is SVGAGI (reference sequence). The ends were cut back, 6 bases at V and 6 bases at J, with 15 bases in the middle. DNA of the CDR3: TGTGCCAGCAGCCCCCGGGGGAAGCGCGAGCAGTACTTC. Amino acid sequence: CASSPRGKREQYF.

This clone is a singleton in its sample. The V call is TRBV4-1, the J call TRBJ2-5, with 8 nucleotides matching TRBD2. The V and J ends lost 2 bases and 4 bases, in that order; junction bases with no gene match: 9. The CDR3 consists of 16 residues. From germline, CDR1 is MGHRA and CDR2 YSYEKL. The CDR3 DNA reads as TGCGCCAGCAGCCAAAGGTCGACGGGGGGGCGAGAGACCCAGTACTTC. Its protein is CASSQRSTGGRETQYF.

The chain is built from TRBV29-1 and TRBJ2-2; D ambiguous. CDR1 SQVTM and CDR2 ANQGSEA come from the germline V gene. Trimming pared 7 bases from V and 6 bases from J, leaving 12 bases between. The CDR3 spans 12 residues. Here the CDR3 reads CSAQALAGELFF. In DNA form, the CDR3 reads TGCAGCGCCCAGGCCTTGGCCGGGGAGCTGTTTTTT.

Judged by abundance, this clone is medium-sized. This chain links TRBV6-1 with TRBJ2-5, with TRBD1 identical over 7 bases. Germline loops: CDR1 MNHNS, CDR2 SASEGT. This CDR3 has 15 amino acids. J was trimmed by 4 bases and V by 1 base; bases with no gene match: 6. In nucleotides, the CDR3 is TGTGCCAGCAGTGAAGAACCCCGGACAGGAGAGACCCAGTACTTC. Protein product: CASSEEPRTGETQYF.

The rearrangement uses TRBV7-9 and TRBJ2-2; 7 bases align to TRBD1. V was clipped by 5 bases and J by 11 bases; unmatched bases: 8. The CDR3 loop spans 13 amino acids. Germline loops: CDR1 SEHNR, CDR2 FQNEAQ (reference sequence). CDR3 residues: CASSLGQSTELFF. In nucleotides, the CDR3 is TGTGCCAGCAGCCTGGGACAGTCTACAGAGCTGTTTTTT.

The J gene is TRBJ2-2, the V gene TRBV7-2; D not resolved. V shed 8 bases and J shed 0 bases, with 13 bases lying between them. The CDR3 runs 15 residues. Germline V CDR1 and CDR2: SGHTA, FQGNSA. CDR3 bases: TGTGCCAGCTTGGATATCGAGGCGAACACCGGGGAGCTGTTTTTT. Encoded protein: CASLDIEANTGELFF.

The chain is built from TRBV7-9 and TRBJ1-2; no definite D call. The CDR3 is 12 amino acids. Germline values: CDR1 SEHNR, CDR2 FQNEAQ (reference sequence). The V end was cut by 10 bases, the J end by 8 bases, with 17 bases between. In nucleotides, the CDR3 is TGTGCCACCCCAAGTGGGGTAAACGGCTACACCTTC. It translates to CATPSGVNGYTF.

The table lists this clone with a count of one. V usage is TRBV4-3 and J usage is TRBJ1-1, with D perhaps matching TRBD1 (6 bases). This CDR3 is 15 amino acids long. From germline, CDR1 is LGHNA and CDR2 YSLEER. The V gene lost 4 bases and the J gene lost 0 bases, with 12 bases spanning the gap. CDR3 residues: CASSPTTGMNTEAFF. CDR3 nucleotides: TGCGCCAGCAGCCCGACGACAGGAATGAACACTGAAGCTTTCTTT.

The chain links TRBV5-6 to TRBJ2-1; TRBD1 matches 7 bases. V lost 0 bases, J lost 4 bases, and 1 base stayed unmatched. CDR3 length: 14 amino acids. Germline V gene data show CDR1 as SGHDT and CDR2 as YYEEEE. The CDR3 protein is CASSLGTGYNEQFF. CDR3 DNA sequence: TGTGCCAGCAGCTTGGGGACAGGATACAATGAGCAGTTCTTC.

J is TRBJ2-4 and V is TRBV2, with 7 bases matching TRBD1. With 6 bases clipped from V and 13 bases from J, the junction kept 12 bases outside the gene matches. Looked up from germline, CDR1 is SNHLY and CDR2 is FYNNEI. The CDR3 extends over 13 amino acids. The DNA of the CDR3 is TGTGCCAGCAGATTGGGACAGTCCAGCCCCCAGTACTTC. Translated: CASRLGQSSPQYF.

DNA for the CDR3: TGTGCCACCAGCAGAGCCTCTGCGGCCGACTACGAGCAGTACTTC. It encodes CATSRASAADYEQYF. The gene calls are TRBV15 and TRBJ2-7, with D unresolved. CDR1 and CDR2 from the germline V gene are LNHNV and YYDKDF (reference sequence). Trimming removed 1 base at V and 3 bases at J, with 13 bases between. The CDR3 is made up of 15 amino acids. Filled out from reference TRBV15 and TRBJ2-7, the complete variable domain reads DAMVIQNPRYQVTQFGKPVTLSCSQTLNHNVMYWYQQKSSQAPKLLFHYYDKDFNNEADTPDNFQSRRPNTSFCFLDIRSPGLGDTAMYLCATSRASAADYEQYFGPGTRLTVT.

The rearrangement links TRBV2 to TRBJ2-7; the D gene is possibly TRBD2 (5 bases). Germline CDR1 reads SNHLY; CDR2 reads FYNNEI. The CDR3 is 13 amino acids. Trimming removed 8 bases from V and 0 bases from J, with 11 bases in between. Here the CDR3 DNA reads TGTGCCAGCCATCGGGGTAGCTCCTACGAGCAGTACTTC. Encoded protein: CASHRGSSYEQYF. Filled out from reference TRBV2 and TRBJ2-7, the complete variable domain reads EPEVTQTPSHQVTQMGQEVILRCVPISNHLYFYWYRQILGQKVEFLVSFYNNEISEKSEIFDDQFSVERPDGSNFTLKIRSTKLEDSAMYFCASHRGSSYEQYFGPGTRLTVT.

The genes are TRBV5-4 and TRBJ2-5, with 12 bases fitting TRBD1. Germline V lookup: CDR1 SGHNT, CDR2 YYREEE (reference sequence). CDR3 length: 17 amino acids. V lost 0 bases and J lost 4; bases outside the gene matches: 7. The DNA of the CDR3 is TGTGCCAGCAGCTTGGCGGGGGACAGGGGGCTCGTAGAGACCCAGTACTTC. Translated: CASSLAGDRGLVETQYF.

V gene TRBV7-2 combines with J gene TRBJ2-5; TRBD2 agrees at 8 bases. Trimming removed 5 bases from V and 2 bases from J; junction bases left unmatched: 10. The length of the CDR3 is 16 residues. Germline V CDR1 and CDR2: SGHTA, FQGNSA. The CDR3 sequence is CASSPWTAGAQETQYF. Here the CDR3 DNA reads TGTGCCAGCAGCCCCTGGACAGCGGGGGCGCAAGAGACCCAGTACTTC.